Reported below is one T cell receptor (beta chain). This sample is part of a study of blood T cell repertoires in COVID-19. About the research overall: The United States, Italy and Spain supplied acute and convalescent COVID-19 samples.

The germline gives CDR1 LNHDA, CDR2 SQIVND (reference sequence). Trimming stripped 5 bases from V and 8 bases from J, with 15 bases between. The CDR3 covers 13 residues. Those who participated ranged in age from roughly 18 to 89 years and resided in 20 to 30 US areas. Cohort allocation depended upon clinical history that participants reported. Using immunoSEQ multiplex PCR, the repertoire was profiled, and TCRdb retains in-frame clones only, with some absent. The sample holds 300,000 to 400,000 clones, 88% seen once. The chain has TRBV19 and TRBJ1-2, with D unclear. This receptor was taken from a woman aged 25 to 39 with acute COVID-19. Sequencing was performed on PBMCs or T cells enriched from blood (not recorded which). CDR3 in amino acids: CASSVQKRGGYTF. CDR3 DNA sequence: TGTGCCAGTAGTGTACAAAAAAGAGGGGGCTACACCTTC.